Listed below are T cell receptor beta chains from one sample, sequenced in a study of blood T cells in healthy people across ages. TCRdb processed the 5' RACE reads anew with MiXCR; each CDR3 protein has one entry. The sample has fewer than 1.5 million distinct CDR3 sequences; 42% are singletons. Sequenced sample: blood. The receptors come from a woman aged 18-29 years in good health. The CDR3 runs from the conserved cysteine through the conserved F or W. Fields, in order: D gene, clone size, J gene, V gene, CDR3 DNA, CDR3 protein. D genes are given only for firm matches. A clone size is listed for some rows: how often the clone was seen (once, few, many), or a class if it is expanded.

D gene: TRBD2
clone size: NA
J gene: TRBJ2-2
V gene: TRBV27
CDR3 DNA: TGTGCCAGCAGTCCCGGACTAGCGGGACAGAACACCGGGGAGCTGTTTTTT
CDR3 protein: CASSPGLAGQNTGELFF

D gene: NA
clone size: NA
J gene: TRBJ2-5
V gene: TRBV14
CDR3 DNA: TGTGCCAGCAGCCAAAGGCCAGGGATTCAAGAGACCCAGTACTTC
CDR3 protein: CASSQRPGIQETQYF

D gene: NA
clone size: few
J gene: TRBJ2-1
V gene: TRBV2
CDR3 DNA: TGTGCCAGCAGTGAAGCCCACAGGCGGGCGGGTCATCCGTTCTTC
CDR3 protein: CASSEAHRRAGHPFF

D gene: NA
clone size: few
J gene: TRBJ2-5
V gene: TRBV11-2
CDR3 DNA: TGTGCCAGCAGCTTAGCTCCAGGGAATGAGCAGTACTTC
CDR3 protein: CASSLAPGNEQYF

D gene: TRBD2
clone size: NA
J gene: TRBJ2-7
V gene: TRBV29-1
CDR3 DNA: TGCAGCGCCGAGGCGAGCGGGACTTACGAGCAGTACTTC
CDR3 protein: CSAEASGTYEQYF

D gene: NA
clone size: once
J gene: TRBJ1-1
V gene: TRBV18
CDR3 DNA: TGTGCCAGCTCTCCAGGGGCACCGGGGGTGGAAGCTTTCTTT
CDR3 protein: CASSPGAPGVEAFF

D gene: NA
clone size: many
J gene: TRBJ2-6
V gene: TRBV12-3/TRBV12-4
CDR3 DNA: TGTGCCAGCAGTAGGGGTACGGCTGGGGCCAACGTCCTGACTTTC
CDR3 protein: CASSRGTAGANVLTF

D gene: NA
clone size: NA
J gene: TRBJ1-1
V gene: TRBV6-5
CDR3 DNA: TGTGCCAGCAGTTACTCAGTCAGTAACAGGGAGAAACGTTCATCGAACACTGAAGCTTTCTTT
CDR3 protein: CASSYSVSNREKRSSNTEAFF

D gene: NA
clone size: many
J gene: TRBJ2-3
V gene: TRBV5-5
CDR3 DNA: TGTGCCAGCAGCTTGTCTGGACCCCGGTTGTCAGATACGCAGTATTTT
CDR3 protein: CASSLSGPRLSDTQYF

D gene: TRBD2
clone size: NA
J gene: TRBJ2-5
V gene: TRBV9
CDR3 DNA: TGTGCCAGCAGCCCAACCGGGCTAGCGGAAGAGACCCAGTACTTC
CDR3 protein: CASSPTGLAEETQYF

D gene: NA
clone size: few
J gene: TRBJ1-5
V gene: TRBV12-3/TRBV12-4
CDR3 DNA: TGTGCCAGCAGTCCCGGACAGCCCCCCAAGCCCCAGCATTTT
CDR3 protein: CASSPGQPPKPQHF

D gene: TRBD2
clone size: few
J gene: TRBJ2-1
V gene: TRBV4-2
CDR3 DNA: TGTGCCAGCAGCCAGGAACCGGGACTAGCGGGAGGGAGCTCCTACAATGAGCAGTTCTTC
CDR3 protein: CASSQEPGLAGGSSYNEQFF

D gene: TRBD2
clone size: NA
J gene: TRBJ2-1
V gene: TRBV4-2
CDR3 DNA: TGTGCCAGCAGCCAAGATAGTGCGGCAGCGGGGAGCTCCTACAATGAGCAGTTCTTC
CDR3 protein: CASSQDSAAAGSSYNEQFF

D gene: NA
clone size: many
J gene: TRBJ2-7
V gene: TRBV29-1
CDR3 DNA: TGCAGCGTGGTAGGTCAGAAATCCTACGAGCAGTACTTC
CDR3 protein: CSVVGQKSYEQYF

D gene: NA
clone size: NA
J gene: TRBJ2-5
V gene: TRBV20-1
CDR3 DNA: TGCAGTGCTAGCCCGGGACGAGAGACCCAGTACTTC
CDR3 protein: CSASPGRETQYF

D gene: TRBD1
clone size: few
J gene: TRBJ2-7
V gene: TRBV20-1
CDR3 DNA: TGCAGTGCGGACCGGGACAGGGGCTTCGAGCAGTACTTC
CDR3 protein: CSADRDRGFEQYF

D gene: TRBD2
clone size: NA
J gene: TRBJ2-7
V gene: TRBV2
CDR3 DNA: TGTGCCAGCGGTAGCGGGATCTCCTACGAGCAGTACTTC
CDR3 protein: CASGSGISYEQYF

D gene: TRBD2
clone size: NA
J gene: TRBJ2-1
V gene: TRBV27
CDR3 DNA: TGTGCCAGCAGTCCTAGACTAGCGGGAGGGCCTAGGGATGAGCAGTTCTTC
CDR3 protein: CASSPRLAGGPRDEQFF

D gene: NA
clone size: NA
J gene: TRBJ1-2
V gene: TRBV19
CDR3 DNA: TGTGCCAGTAGTATAGAATTGGCAGCGCCCCACTATGGCTACACCTTC
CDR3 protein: CASSIELAAPHYGYTF

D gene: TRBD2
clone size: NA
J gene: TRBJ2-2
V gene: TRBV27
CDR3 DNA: TGTGCCAGCAGTTCCCTACCAAAAGTGGTCGGACTAGCGGGGGCCACGAACACCGGGGAGCTGTTTTTT
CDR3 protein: CASSSLPKVVGLAGATNTGELFF